Listed here are 24 T cell receptor beta chains from one sample, sequenced in a study of cytomegalovirus exposure and HLA in healthy donors (dated by TCRdb to the late 2010s). The library was generated by the immunoSEQ multiplex PCR assay. TCRdb re-hosts the immuneACCESS table, in-frame sequences only. Its copies lack some clones; in the studies checked, an unresolved V gene accounts for under half of them, and the cause for the rest is not known. This sample holds around 240,000 clones; 90% were observed only once. The ten largest clones take up 0.3% to 0.4% of the sample. Sequencing was carried out using PBMCs. The origin of the receptors is a woman between 18 and 29 years old in good health and CMV-seronegative.

The rearrangement uses TRBV27 and TRBJ2-7; 8 bases line up with TRBD2. V shed 8 bases and J 3 bases; nucleotides not matched to a gene: 3. Germline V gene sequence: CDR1 MNHEY, CDR2 SMNVEV (reference sequence). The length of the CDR3 is 12 residues. As DNA, the CDR3 is TGTGCCAGCCCCGGGGGGGACTACGAGCAGTACGTC. This codes for CASPGGDYEQYV.

The chain combines TRBV27 with TRBJ1-2, with 8 bases fitting TRBD1. Germline CDR1 and CDR2: MNHEY and SMNVEV (reference sequence). Trimming cost V 5 bases and J 4 bases; bases outside gene matches: 9. CDR3 size: 15 residues. CDR3 residues: CASSPDRVAAYGYTF. In nucleotides, the CDR3 is TGTGCCAGCAGTCCGGACAGGGTGGCCGCCTATGGCTACACCTTC.

This chain joins TRBV27 and TRBJ1-2; D gene unclear. CDR3 length: 13 residues. V lost 5 bases to trimming and J lost 2 bases, with 9 bases between them. Germline V CDR1 and CDR2: MNHEY, SMNVEV (reference sequence). The CDR3: CASSSDGNYGYTF. The CDR3 nucleotides are TGTGCCAGCAGTAGTGACGGGAACTATGGCTACACCTTC.

This clone appeared a few times. The V call is TRBV4-1, the J call TRBJ1-6; weak D call: TRBD1 (5 bases). The CDR3 runs 14 residues. Trimming left V 5 bases short and J 8 bases short, with 13 bases between. Germline values: CDR1 MGHRA, CDR2 YSYEKL. CDR3 region: CASSRQGWDSPLHF. The CDR3 nucleotides are TGCGCCAGCAGCAGGCAGGGCTGGGATTCACCCCTCCACTTT.

This sequence joins TRBV10-1 and TRBJ1-1, with D possibly being TRBD1 (5 bases). Germline loops: CDR1 WNHNN, CDR2 SYGVQD (reference sequence). The CDR3 runs to 12 residues. Trimming cost V 3 bases and J 10 bases, with 12 bases left between them. This CDR3 is CASSDSGNRAFF. The CDR3 bases are TGCGCCAGCAGTGACTCAGGGAATAGAGCTTTCTTT.

V gene TRBV6-5 combines with J gene TRBJ1-1, with a tentative D call TRBD1 (6 bases). V dropped 2 bases and J dropped 10 bases, with 14 bases sitting between them. Germline-derived CDR1 and CDR2 are MNHEY and SVGAGI. The CDR3 is made up of 13 amino acids. The CDR3 loop reads CASSYDRRIPAFF. The CDR3 DNA follows: TGTGCCAGCAGTTACGACAGGCGGATCCCAGCTTTCTTT.

V gene TRBV9 combines with J gene TRBJ1-1; 8 nucleotides agree with TRBD1. Germline V gene data show CDR1 as SGDLS and CDR2 as YYNGEE. This CDR3 region has 14 residues. The junction had 4 bases not matched to a gene; V was cut back by 5 bases and J by 1 base. The DNA of the CDR3 is TGTGCCAGCAGGAAGACAGGGGAGAACACTGAAGCTTTCTTT. This codes for CASRKTGENTEAFF.

The rearrangement links TRBV28 to TRBJ2-1; TRBD1 agrees at 7 bases. The CDR3 runs 15 residues. Germline assignment: CDR1 MDHEN and CDR2 SYDVKM. V gave up 4 bases and J gave up 0 bases; unmatched junction bases: 3. The CDR3 DNA follows: TGTGCCAGCAGTTACAGGGGTATCTCCTACAATGAGCAGTTCTTC. This encodes CASSYRGISYNEQFF.

This chain connects TRBV4-3 to TRBJ2-1; 8 bases line up with TRBD2. The germline V gene encodes CDR1 LGHNA and CDR2 YSLEER. This CDR3 contains 14 residues. V shed 4 bases and J 2 bases; nucleotides not matched to a gene: 1. The chain's CDR3 is CASSRSGTYNEQFF. DNA of the CDR3: TGCGCCAGCAGCCGTAGCGGGACCTACAATGAGCAGTTCTTC.

The chain employs TRBV5-4 and TRBJ1-2, with D unclear. The CDR3 extends over 16 amino acids. V was trimmed by 1 base and J by 2 bases, leaving 15 bases between them. Germline loops: CDR1 SGHNT, CDR2 YYREEE (reference sequence). The CDR3 nucleotides are TGTGCCAGCAGCTTGCTAGTCGGGTCCAAAAACTATGGCTACACCTTC. This gives the protein CASSLLVGSKNYGYTF.

This clone was counted once. The V and J genes are TRBV28 and TRBJ2-3; 13 nucleotides line up with TRBD2. The germline V gene has CDR1 MDHEN and CDR2 SYDVKM. V trimming: 3 bases; J trimming: 6 bases; junction bases outside the gene matches: 6. The CDR3 has 16 residues. This CDR3 reads CASSFRLAGGWDTQYF. The DNA for the CDR3 is TGTGCCAGCAGTTTCAGACTAGCGGGGGGCTGGGATACGCAGTATTTT.

The chain joins TRBV9 to TRBJ2-2, with D possibly being TRBD2 (6 bases). V dropped 4 bases and J dropped 13 bases, with 17 bases sitting between them. The CDR3 is made up of 13 amino acids. From germline, CDR1 is SGDLS and CDR2 YYNGEE. In nucleotides, the CDR3 is TGTGCCAGCAGCCCAGGAAGGGGAGGATGGCTGTTTTTT. Translation gives CASSPGRGGWLFF.

The chain couples TRBV7-7 to TRBJ2-2, with D possibly being TRBD1 (6 bases). From germline, CDR1 is SSHAT and CDR2 FNYEAQ (reference sequence). With 5 bases removed from V and 6 bases from J, the gap between germline ends came to 10 bases. The CDR3 loop spans 13 amino acids. This chain's CDR3 is CASSTGFPGELFF. DNA of the CDR3: TGTGCCAGCAGCACAGGGTTCCCCGGGGAGCTGTTTTTT.

The chain uses TRBV5-1 and TRBJ2-4; 8 bases are shared with TRBD1. This CDR3 is 16 amino acids long. Losses at the gene ends were 4 bases for V and 1 base for J; bases not matched to a gene: 7. Germline CDR1 SGHRS, CDR2 YFSETQ. CDR3 sequence (DNA): TGCGCCAGCAGCGTGAACCAGGGGGCGGCCAAAAACATTCAGTACTTC. This codes for CASSVNQGAAKNIQYF.

This chain connects TRBV25-1 to TRBJ2-3; possible D gene TRBD2, 6 bases. Germline V lookup: CDR1 MGHDK, CDR2 SYGVNS. V lost 1 base, J lost 4 bases, and 15 bases lay in between. The CDR3 length is 16 residues. DNA of the CDR3: TGTGCCAGCAGTGAATCGGGGGTCTCACGGGCAGATACGCAGTATTTT. The encoded protein is CASSESGVSRADTQYF.

This clone showed up just once. CDR3 DNA sequence: TGTGCCAGCAGCCTCCTAGACAGGGCGAACACCGGGGAGCTGTTTTTT. Encoded protein: CASSLLDRANTGELFF. V and J are TRBV7-3 and TRBJ2-2, with 7 bases identical to TRBD1. The J segment lost 0 bases and the V segment lost 5 bases, leaving 6 bases of the junction unmatched. From germline, CDR1 is SGHTA and CDR2 FQGTGA. The CDR3 covers 16 residues.

The rearrangement uses TRBV28 and TRBJ1-1; tentative D call: TRBD1 (5 bases). Germline-derived CDR1 and CDR2 are MDHEN and SYDVKM. Deletions cut 7 bases from V and 6 bases from J, with 12 bases between. The CDR3 runs to 12 residues. CDR3 sequence (DNA): TGTGCCAGCAAATCGGGGGTTTCTGAAGCTTTCTTT. Translating gives CASKSGVSEAFF.

This sequence joins TRBV7-8 and TRBJ2-3; 8 bases match TRBD2. Trimming took 5 bases from V and 8 from J; bases not matched to a gene: 18. CDR1 and CDR2 (germline): SGHVS, FQNEAQ. This CDR3 has 17 residues. The CDR3 reads CASSPSRASGRPATQYF. CDR3 nucleotide sequence: TGTGCCAGCAGCCCCAGCCGGGCTAGCGGGCGGCCCGCTACGCAGTATTTT.

In its sample, this clone was seen once. The V call is TRBV7-9, the J call TRBJ2-2; D possibly corresponds to TRBD1 (6 bases). The CDR3 totals 16 residues. Germline V gene data show CDR1 as SEHNR and CDR2 as FQNEAQ (reference sequence). V lost 2 bases, J lost 1 base, and 11 bases lay in between. CDR3 nucleotide sequence: TGTGCCAGCAGCTTACTACAGGGACAGAACACCGGGGAGCTGTTTTTT. This codes for CASSLLQGQNTGELFF.

The chain recombines TRBV6-1 with TRBJ2-4, with D perhaps matching TRBD2 (5 bases). CDR3 length: 13 amino acids. Germline V gene lookup returns CDR1 MNHNS and CDR2 SASEGT. V dropped 4 bases and J dropped 7 bases, with 11 bases sitting between them. This CDR3 is CASSGGLANIQYF. The DNA for the CDR3 is TGTGCCAGCAGTGGAGGGTTGGCGAACATTCAGTACTTC.

J is TRBJ1-5 and V is TRBV6-6; maybe TRBD1 (6 bases). V was trimmed by 6 bases and J by 6 bases, leaving 12 bases between them. Per germline, CDR1 MNHNY and CDR2 SVGAGI (reference sequence). The CDR3 length is 13 residues. The CDR3 loop reads CASSPGGAQPQHF. CDR3 nucleotide sequence: TGTGCCAGCAGCCCCGGGGGGGCTCAGCCCCAGCATTTT.

The chain employs TRBV13 and TRBJ2-7; TRBD1 agrees at 8 bases. After removal of 5 bases from V and 4 bases from J, the junction contained 7 bases not matched to a gene. The germline gives CDR1 PRHDT, CDR2 FYEKMQ (reference sequence). The CDR3 spans 14 residues. The CDR3, as DNA: TGTGCCAGCAGCAGACGACAGGGGCAGTACGAGCAGTACTTC. Its protein product is CASSRRQGQYEQYF.

The chain combines TRBV11-1 with TRBJ2-7, with D tentatively TRBD2 (5 bases). V lost 8 bases to trimming and J lost 1 base, with 12 bases between them. The CDR3 length is 13 residues. The germline gives CDR1 SGHAT, CDR2 FQDESV (reference sequence). CDR3 protein: CASGGGLSYEQYF. DNA for the CDR3: TGTGCCAGCGGAGGAGGACTGTCCTACGAGCAGTACTTC.

The chain recombines TRBV4-1 with TRBJ2-2; 7 nucleotides line up with TRBD1. V was pared by 3 bases and J by 3 bases, with 10 bases of the junction left unmatched. The germline V gene encodes CDR1 MGHRA and CDR2 YSYEKL. The CDR3 consists of 17 residues. This CDR3 is CASSQGQGDWDTGELFF. Here the CDR3 DNA reads TGCGCCAGCAGCCAGGGCCAGGGGGATTGGGACACCGGGGAGCTGTTTTTT.